This T cell receptor (beta chain) was identified in a study of a mutant IDH1 vaccine in newly diagnosed glioma. On this clone: The antigen remains undetermined.

Whole-study findings and limits: Pseudoprogression appears to have had no connection to changes in top peripheral T cell clonotypes. Vaccine-induced immune responses were detected in about 93% of patients.

As to time point: week 47, end of study. Doses comprised 300 ug of mutant IDH1 20-mer peptide each, plus topical imiquimod. Patients had eight vaccinations, in weeks 1, 3, 5, 7, 11, 15, 19 and 23. This CDR3 has 12 amino acids. Trimming cost V 4 bases and J 7 bases, with 9 bases left between them. Germline V gene lookup returns CDR1 SGHTS and CDR2 YDEGEE. Sequenced by immunoSEQ multiplex PCR; TCRdb stores in-frame clones only, minus some. The profile shows about 90,000 clones, 85% to 90% of them singletons. The starting material was PBMCs, obtained from a glioma patient whose treatment included an IDH1 peptide vaccine. The chain uses TRBV5-8 and TRBJ1-5, with D uncertain. This clonotype originated in a woman in her forties or fifties with glioma. CDR3: CASSQGLQPQHF. The CDR3 coding sequence is TGTGCCAGCAGCCAAGGTCTACAGCCCCAGCATTTT.